The T cell receptor (beta chain) described here comes from a study of T cell responses to AZD1222 COVID-19 vaccine. Germline assignment: CDR1 SGHRS and CDR2 YFSETQ. The CDR3 contains 15 residues. The junction had 4 bases not matched to a gene; V was cut back by 0 bases and J by 10 bases. To note about this clone: Antigen unknown.

Sequencing used immunoSEQ multiplex PCR; TCRdb keeps in-frame clones, though not all of them. The sample lists some 97,000 clones; around 90% were seen once. Overall study findings and caveats: Unmutated variant regions are reportedly the target of nearly half of TCRs that are spike-specific. Samples come after the peak T cell response, not at day 14. Clonal diversity was possibly underestimated; the donors were predominantly white British and more often female.

The chain carries TRBV5-1 and TRBJ1-6; TRBD1 matches 10 bases. The sequencing used peripheral blood, collected on day 0 of AZD1222 vaccination. The source of this sequence is an adult in good health. CDR3 sequence (DNA): TGCGCCAGCAGCTTGGATGGGGGACAGGGGTCACCCCTCCACTTT. Amino acid sequence: CASSLDGGQGSPLHF.